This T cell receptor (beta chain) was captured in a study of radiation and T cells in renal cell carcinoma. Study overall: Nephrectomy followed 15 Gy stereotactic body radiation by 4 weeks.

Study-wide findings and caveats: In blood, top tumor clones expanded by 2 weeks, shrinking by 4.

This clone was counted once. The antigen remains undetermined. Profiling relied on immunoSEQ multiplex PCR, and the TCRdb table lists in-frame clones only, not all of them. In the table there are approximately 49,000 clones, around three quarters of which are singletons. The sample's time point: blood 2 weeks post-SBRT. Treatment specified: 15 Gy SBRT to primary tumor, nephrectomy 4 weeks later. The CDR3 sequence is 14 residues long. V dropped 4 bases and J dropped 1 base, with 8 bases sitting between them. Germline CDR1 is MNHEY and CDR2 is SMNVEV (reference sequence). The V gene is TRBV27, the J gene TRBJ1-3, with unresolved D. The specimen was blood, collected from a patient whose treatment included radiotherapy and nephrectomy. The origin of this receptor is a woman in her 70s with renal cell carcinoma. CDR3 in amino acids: CASSSVGSGNTIYF. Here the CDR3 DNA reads TGTGCCAGCAGTTCAGTGGGGTCTGGAAACACCATATATTTT.